The sequence of this TCR beta chain was determined in a study of T cell responses to AZD1222 COVID-19 vaccine. General observations from the study: Spike-spanning, vaccine-associated CD4 TCRs were dominant at 160-218 and 743-854. Within unmutated variant regions lay the reported targets of nearly half of spike-specific TCRs. After the peak T cell response, and only then, were repertoires sampled. The donor group comprised mostly white British people and more females; the analysis possibly underestimated clonal diversity.

As concerns this clone: Its antigen remains unknown.

The V gene's germline CDR1 is SGHTA and CDR2 FQGNSA. V was cut by 5 bases and J by 2 bases, with 16 bases left in between. The CDR3 spans 16 residues. Sequencing used immunoSEQ multiplex PCR; TCRdb keeps in-frame clones, though not all of them. The repertoire consists of some 180,000 clones, with approximately 91% occurring once and the leading ten covering 1.7%. This sequence joins TRBV7-2 and TRBJ1-5; a weak D match, TRBD1 (5 bases). The source material was peripheral blood, sampled 28 days after the second AZD1222 dose. This receptor was taken from an adult who received the AZD1222 COVID-19 vaccine. CDR3 DNA sequence: TGTGCCAGCAGCCTAGGTCGGAGGGGCGGCAATCAGCCCCAGCATTTT. Translation gives CASSLGRRGGNQPQHF.